Each of the 9 T cell receptor beta chains below was sequenced from the same sample in a study of radiation and T cells in renal cell carcinoma. Time point of the sample: blood 2 weeks post-SBRT. Sample treatment: 15 Gy SBRT to primary tumor, nephrectomy 4 weeks later. Clones were read by immunoSEQ multiplex PCR, and TCRdb kept only the in-frame ones, dropping some. The data show some 70,000 clones, around 76% seen once. This specimen consisted of blood, obtained from a patient whose treatment included radiotherapy and nephrectomy. These receptors were collected from a man between 60 and 75 years old with renal cell carcinoma.

The chain employs TRBV19 and TRBJ1-4, with D possibly matching TRBD1 (6 bases). The CDR3 consists of 16 residues. Germline-derived CDR1 and CDR2 are LNHDA and SQIVND (reference sequence). Deletions cut 5 bases from V and 0 bases from J, with 13 bases between. CDR3 sequence (DNA): TGTGCCAGTAGTCCCCCGACAGGATCAACTAATGAAAAACTGTTTTTT. This codes for CASSPPTGSTNEKLFF.

This rearrangement joins TRBV28 to TRBJ2-3; 10 nucleotides match TRBD2. The CDR3 totals 16 residues. V lost 6 bases, J lost 3 bases, and 9 bases stayed unmatched. The germline V gene encodes CDR1 MDHEN and CDR2 SYDVKM. The CDR3 spells CASSLGPGLATDTQYF. CDR3 sequence (DNA): TGTGCCAGCAGCCTGGGTCCGGGACTAGCGACAGATACGCAGTATTTT.

The chain joins TRBV15 to TRBJ2-5; 9 bases agree with TRBD1. The J segment lost 5 bases and the V segment lost 2 bases, leaving 9 bases of the junction unmatched. This CDR3 has 16 residues. The germline CDR1 and CDR2 sequences are LNHNV and YYDKDF (reference sequence). This CDR3 is CATSRSGTGPGETQYF. The CDR3 DNA sequence: TGTGCCACCAGCAGATCCGGGACAGGGCCGGGGGAGACCCAGTACTTC. Filled out from reference TRBV15 and TRBJ2-5, the complete variable domain reads DAMVIQNPRYQVTQFGKPVTLSCSQTLNHNVMYWYQQKSSQAPKLLFHYYDKDFNNEADTPDNFQSRRPNTSFCFLDIRSPGLGDTAMYLCATSRSGTGPGETQYFGPGTRLLVL.

The genes are TRBV18 and TRBJ2-7; 10 bases align to TRBD1. Per germline, CDR1 KGHSH and CDR2 LQKENI. The CDR3 spans 14 residues. The ends lost 3 bases at V and 7 bases at J; junction bases unmatched: 6. CDR3 nucleotides: TGTGCCAGCTCACCGCGACAGGGGGCAGGGGAGCAGTACTTC. As protein: CASSPRQGAGEQYF.

Written as DNA, the CDR3 is TGTGCCAGCAGTGAAACAGGGGGGAAAAGAAAACTGTTTTTT. Translating gives CASSETGGKRKLFF. The rearrangement joins TRBV6-1 to TRBJ1-4; 8 bases agree with TRBD1. There are 14 residues in the CDR3. V was clipped by 2 bases and J by 10 bases; unmatched bases: 6. Germline CDR1 MNHNS, CDR2 SASEGT.

V usage is TRBV11-1 and J usage is TRBJ1-3; no definite D call. Trimming took off 7 bases at V and 3 bases at J, with 10 bases between the two ends. The CDR3 consists of 13 residues. Germline V lookup: CDR1 SGHAT, CDR2 FQDESV (reference sequence). CDR3 in DNA: TGTGCCAGCAAGAGGCCGAGTGGAAACACCATATATTTT. Translating gives CASKRPSGNTIYF.

The chain recombines TRBV29-1 with TRBJ2-5, with D unclear. The V and J ends lost 3 bases and 5 bases respectively, with 4 bases between them. The germline CDR1 and CDR2 sequences are SQVTM and ANQGSEA. This CDR3 has 10 amino acids. The CDR3 DNA reads TGCAGCGTTGAGACGGAGACCCAGTACTTC. This codes for CSVETETQYF. Combining the CDR3 with reference TRBV29-1 and TRBJ2-5 gives the whole variable domain SAVISQKPSRDICQRGTSLTIQCQVDSQVTMMFWYRQQPGQSLTLIATANQGSEATYESGFVIDKFPISRPNLTFSTLTVSNMSPEDSSIYLCSVETETQYFGPGTRLLVL.

The rearrangement links TRBV5-4 to TRBJ1-2, with unresolved D. The CDR3 totals 15 residues. Germline-derived CDR1 and CDR2 are SGHNT and YYREEE (reference sequence). With 0 bases removed from V and 8 bases from J, the gap between germline ends came to 17 bases. The DNA of the CDR3 is TGTGCCAGCAGCTTGGTAGGGTCGCTAGCAGGAGGCTACACCTTC. Its protein is CASSLVGSLAGGYTF.

The chain carries TRBV5-1 and TRBJ2-6, with TRBD2 identical over 7 bases. The CDR3 loop spans 17 amino acids. The trim removed 0 bases at V and 0 bases at J, leaving 3 bases unmatched. From germline, CDR1 is SGHRS and CDR2 YFSETQ. CDR3 protein: CASSLAGGSSGANVLTF. Here the CDR3 DNA reads TGCGCCAGCAGCTTGGCGGGGGGAAGCTCTGGGGCCAACGTCCTGACTTTC.